This T cell receptor beta chain was sequenced in a study of T cell changes during pregnancy in multiple sclerosis. This table comes from immunoSEQ multiplex PCR, and its TCRdb copy is limited to in-frame clones, with some not included. This sample has 33,000 or so clones, with 91% found just once. Per the germline V gene, CDR1 is LNHDA and CDR2 is SQIVND (reference sequence). V was clipped by 3 bases and J by 0 bases, with 9 bases between them. The CDR3 loop spans 14 amino acids. This clonotype was obtained from a female donor in good health, enrolled as a control in a pregnancy study. This sequence joins TRBV19 and TRBJ2-7, with a weak D call TRBD1 (5 bases). This sample comprised CD8+ T cells from peripheral blood mononuclear cells, obtained in the second trimester of pregnancy. The CDR3 sequence is CASSIYRSSYEQYF. The CDR3 nucleotides read TGTGCCAGTAGTATTTACAGGAGCTCCTACGAGCAGTACTTC.